These T cell receptor beta chains were read from a single sample in a study of cytomegalovirus exposure and HLA in healthy donors. The repertoire was sequenced with immunoSEQ multiplex PCR; TCRdb's copy has only in-frame clones and lacks some. The table includes 55,000 to 80,000 clones, approximately 96% detected once. The sequenced material came from PBMCs. The receptors were gathered from a man in his late teens or twenties in good health and CMV-seronegative. Both conserved end residues are part of each CDR3. Each record gives: V gene, clone size, CDR3 length, D gene, J gene, CDR3 DNA, CDR3 protein. The D gene is left open where the match is weak. Clone size appears in some rows only: once, few, many, or a class for an expanded clone.

TRBV4-3	-	16	TRBD2	TRBJ2-3	TGCGCCAGCAGCCAAGAGGCTAGCGGGCGCACAGATACGCAGTATTTT	CASSQEASGRTDTQYF
TRBV7-6	-	13	TRBD1	TRBJ1-5	TGTGCCAGCAGCTGGGACAGGGGGCAGCCCCAGCATTTT	CASSWDRGQPQHF
TRBV5-4	-	17	-	TRBJ2-2	TGTGCCAGCAGCCGCCGGCCAGGGTCAATAGGCACCGGGGAGCTGTTTTTT	CASSRRPGSIGTGELFF
TRBV27	-	13	-	TRBJ1-2	TGTGCCAGCAGTTTAGCGGGTAGCTATGGCTACACCTTC	CASSLAGSYGYTF
TRBV18	-	19	TRBD2	TRBJ2-7	TGTGCCAGCTCACCACTAATCCAAGCTAGCGGGGAACCTACCTACGAGCAGTACTTC	CASSPLIQASGEPTYEQYF
TRBV18	few	17	TRBD2	TRBJ2-1	TGTGCCAGCTCACCTTTCCCGACTAGCGGGGTTAGCAATGAGCAGTTCTTC	CASSPFPTSGVSNEQFF
TRBV5-1	-	16	-	TRBJ2-2	TGCGCCAGCAGCCCCCGTCCCGGGGGTAACACCGGGGAGCTGTTTTTT	CASSPRPGGNTGELFF
TRBV19	-	13	TRBD1	TRBJ2-7	TGTGCCAGTAGTCTTCGGACAGGGTACGAGCAGTACTTC	CASSLRTGYEQYF
TRBV28	-	14	TRBD2	TRBJ2-5	TGTGCCAGCTCCGGACTAGCGGGGAAAGAGACCCAGTACTTC	CASSGLAGKETQYF
TRBV27	-	18	-	TRBJ2-1	TGTGCCAGCAGTCCGAATGCTAATCGACTCCTGACCTACAATGAGCAGTTCTTC	CASSPNANRLLTYNEQFF
TRBV30	-	13	TRBD1	TRBJ2-7	TGTGCCTGGAGTCCGGACAGGGTCGGGGAGCAGTACTTC	CAWSPDRVGEQYF
TRBV28	-	16	TRBD1	TRBJ1-1	TGTGCCAGCAGACGTACGACAGGGTCTATGAACACTGAAGCTTTCTTT	CASRRTTGSMNTEAFF
TRBV7-2	-	13	-	TRBJ2-7	TGTGCCGCGGAGGACTGGAGCTCCTACGAGCAGTACTTC	CAAEDWSSYEQYF
TRBV27	-	15	TRBD2	TRBJ2-1	TGTGCCAGCAGTTCCGGACTAGCGGGTTGGGATGAGCAGTTCTTC	CASSSGLAGWDEQFF
TRBV18	-	17	TRBD2	TRBJ2-3	TGTGCCAGCTCACCGGAACTAGCGGGGGCTGGCACAGATACGCAGTATTTT	CASSPELAGAGTDTQYF
TRBV19	once	15	-	TRBJ1-1	TGTGCCAGCCCCCAATTTTCGGGAGAGAACACTGAAGCTTTCTTT	CASPQFSGENTEAFF
TRBV10-3	once	15	TRBD1	TRBJ2-7	TGTGCCATCAGTGAGGTTGGACAGGCCCTCTACGAGCAGTACTTC	CAISEVGQALYEQYF
TRBV6-4	-	14	-	TRBJ2-3	TGTGCCAGCAGTGACGGGCACCGCACAGATACGCAGTATTTT	CASSDGHRTDTQYF
TRBV7-9	-	15	TRBD1	TRBJ1-3	TGTGCCAGCAGCTCCGGGACAGTACCTGGAAACACCATATATTTT	CASSSGTVPGNTIYF
TRBV19	few	15	TRBD2	TRBJ2-5	TGTGCCAGTAGTCCACGGACTAGCGGGCAAGAGACCCAGTACTTC	CASSPRTSGQETQYF
TRBV7-9	-	13	TRBD1	TRBJ2-7	TGTGCCAGCAGCTCAGGGGGCAAGGAGGTGCAGTACTTC	CASSSGGKEVQYF
TRBV7-8	-	16	TRBD1	TRBJ1-1	TGTGCCAGCAGCTTAGGACAGGGGCCGTTGAACACTGAAGCTTTCTTT	CASSLGQGPLNTEAFF
TRBV9	-	15	TRBD1	TRBJ1-2	TGTGCCAGCAGCACACTGGGGACAGGGAACTATGGCTACACCTTC	CASSTLGTGNYGYTF
TRBV7-6	-	16	TRBD1	TRBJ2-1	TGTGCCAGCAGCCCTGGGACAGGCGGAAGAAGAGATGAGCAGTTCTTC	CASSPGTGGRRDEQFF
TRBV7-2	-	17	-	TRBJ2-5	TGTGCCAGCAGCTTAGTGGGAGCGGGACACTTACAAGAGACCCAGTACTTC	CASSLVGAGHLQETQYF
TRBV9	-	14	TRBD2	TRBJ2-7	TGTGCCAGCAGCGTAGGTGGGGGGGCCTACGAGCAGTACTTC	CASSVGGGAYEQYF
TRBV20-1	-	11	-	TRBJ2-1	TGCAGTGCTCTCCGGGGGTTTGAGCAGTTCTTC	CSALRGFEQFF
TRBV7-9	once	14	-	TRBJ2-1	TGTGCCAGCAGCGGGACATCGACCTACAATGAGCAGTTCTTC	CASSGTSTYNEQFF
TRBV4-3	-	16	-	TRBJ1-5	TGCGCCAGCAGCCCGACAACGACAGGCGCGAATCAGCCCCAGCATTTT	CASSPTTTGANQPQHF
TRBV10-3	once	11	-	TRBJ2-1	TGTGCCATCAGTGAAGGGGATGAGCAGTTCTTC	CAISEGDEQFF
TRBV19	once	14	TRBD1	TRBJ1-5	TGTGCCAGTAGTTTGGAGGGGGCTCGACAGCCCCAGCATTTT	CASSLEGARQPQHF
TRBV6-1	-	13	TRBD1	TRBJ2-7	TGTGCCAGCAGATGGACAGGGGGCTACGAGCAGTACTTC	CASRWTGGYEQYF
TRBV18	-	15	-	TRBJ2-1	TGTGCCAGCTCACCTGGGGGGAGCTCCTACAATGAGCAGTTCTTC	CASSPGGSSYNEQFF
TRBV7-9	many	13	-	TRBJ1-1	TGTGCCAGCAGCTTAGACCAGGGAACTGAAGCTTTCTTT	CASSLDQGTEAFF
TRBV5-1	-	14	-	TRBJ2-7	TGCGCCAGCAGCGAGGGGGAGACAGCTTACGAGCAGTACTTC	CASSEGETAYEQYF
TRBV2	-	11	TRBD1	TRBJ2-7	TGTGCCACCGGGACAGGTGGACCCCAGTACTTC	CATGTGGPQYF
TRBV27	-	15	TRBD1	TRBJ1-4	TGTGCCAGCAGTGACAGCCGGACAGGAGGAGAAAAACTGTTTTTT	CASSDSRTGGEKLFF
TRBV7-8	-	16	-	TRBJ1-1	TGTGCCAGCAGCAGCTTCCAGGGGACGGTGAACACTGAAGCTTTCTTT	CASSSFQGTVNTEAFF
TRBV19	-	15	-	TRBJ1-1	TGTGCCAGTAGTACCCATAAGTTGGGGGGCACTGAAGCTTTCTTT	CASSTHKLGGTEAFF
TRBV5-5	-	14	-	TRBJ1-2	TGTGCCAGCAGCCCTCCTTTCAGTAACTATGGCTACACCTTC	CASSPPFSNYGYTF
TRBV4-2	-	15	TRBD2	TRBJ2-3	TGTGCCAGCTCGACTAGCGGGGGCGACCGGGATACGCAGTATTTT	CASSTSGGDRDTQYF
TRBV5-1	-	14	-	TRBJ2-7	TGCGCCAGCAGCTCAGGACTGGGGAACTACGAGCAGTACTTC	CASSSGLGNYEQYF
TRBV4-3	-	16	-	TRBJ1-1	TGCGCCAGCAGCCAAGGGTTGGGAGGGAGGGGCACTGAAGCTTTCTTT	CASSQGLGGRGTEAFF
TRBV30	-	15	TRBD1	TRBJ1-5	TGTGCCTGGAGGCCGGGACAGGGGCCTAATCAGCCCCAGCATTTT	CAWRPGQGPNQPQHF
TRBV14	once	16	TRBD1	TRBJ1-1	TGTGCCAGCAGCCAAGATTCCGGGACAGCGAACACTGAAGCTTTCTTT	CASSQDSGTANTEAFF
TRBV5-1	-	13	TRBD1	TRBJ1-2	TGCGCCAGCAGCTTGGGACAGGGTGATGGCTACACCTTC	CASSLGQGDGYTF
TRBV5-4	-	14	TRBD1	TRBJ2-7	TGTGCCAGCAGCTTAGGGACAGACTCCTACGAGCAGTACTTC	CASSLGTDSYEQYF
TRBV6-1	once	10	-	TRBJ2-1	TGTGCCAGCGGTTCAGGTGAGCAGTTCTTC	CASGSGEQFF
TRBV5-1	-	14	-	TRBJ2-3	TGCGCCAGCAGTTCCAGGAGGGGAGATCATACGCAGTATTTT	CASSSRRGDHTQYF
TRBV5-6	-	15	-	TRBJ1-3	TGTGCCAGCAGCTTAACGGGAGTCTCTGGAAACACCATATATTTT	CASSLTGVSGNTIYF
TRBV25-1	few	11	-	TRBJ1-4	TGTGCCTCGGGGGTGGATGAAAAACTGTTTTTT	CASGVDEKLFF
TRBV28	once	15	TRBD2	TRBJ2-1	TGTGCCAGCAGTCCCGGGGGGAGAACCTACAATGAGCAGTTCTTC	CASSPGGRTYNEQFF
TRBV15	-	14	-	TRBJ2-3	TGTGCCACCAGCAGAGATTTTAGCATGGATACGCAGTATTTT	CATSRDFSMDTQYF
TRBV6-1	-	15	-	TRBJ1-1	TGTGCCAGCAGTGAATCTTCGAGCTTGAACACTGAAGCTTTCTTT	CASSESSSLNTEAFF
TRBV2	-	16	TRBD1	TRBJ1-3	TGTGCCAGCAGTGAGTTGTCAGGGGGCTCTGGAAACACCATATATTTT	CASSELSGGSGNTIYF
TRBV30	-	16	TRBD2	TRBJ2-6	TGTGCCTGGAGAGAACGAGGGAGGGCTGGGGCCAACGTCCTGACTTTC	CAWRERGRAGANVLTF
TRBV4-3	once	15	TRBD1	TRBJ1-1	TGCGCCAGCAGCCAGTCGACAGGGGGCATGACTGAAGCTTTCTTT	CASSQSTGGMTEAFF
TRBV4-3	-	13	-	TRBJ1-2	TGCGCCAGCAGCGTTGGTTCGGGGTATGGCTACACCTTC	CASSVGSGYGYTF